The entry below describes one TCR beta chain. The sample comes from a study of blood T cell repertoires in COVID-19. Study-level background: The United States, Italy and Spain provided the acute and convalescent COVID-19 samples. Sources were T cells, B-cell-depleted T cells, or PBMCs; the material itself was cDNA or gDNA.

V lost 5 bases to trimming and J lost 8 bases, with 22 bases between them. The CDR3 has 15 amino acids. CDR1 is SGHTA and CDR2 is FQGNSA in the germline V gene. In the source study's methods: The authors estimated nucleated cell counts from reference gene primer amplification. Libraries were prepared by immunoSEQ multiplex PCR; TCRdb keeps only in-frame clonotypes and omits some of them. The DNA gave D and trimming, while V, J and clone size come from that table. The sample consists of 220,000 or so clones, more than 85% of them appearing once. This TCR was sampled from a man aged 60-69 years with COVID-19, enrolled during active disease. The sequencing sample was made of peripheral blood. The chain combines TRBV7-2 with TRBJ2-7, with a tentative D call TRBD2 (6 bases). The CDR3 reads CASSRRSSSAEKQYF. CDR3 sequence (DNA): TGTGCCAGCAGCCGTAGATCCTCTAGCGCGGAAAAGCAGTACTTC.